Below, one T cell receptor beta chain is given with its context. Its antigen remains unidentified. The J segment lost 4 bases and the V segment lost 5 bases, leaving 6 bases of the junction unmatched. Germline V CDR1 and CDR2: SNHLY, FYNNEI. This CDR3 contains 15 residues. This record comes from a study of shared clonotypes between healthy human individuals. Study-level findings and limits: With a few donors compared, around 4.7% of naive CD4 clonotypes were shared.

TCRdb keeps only in-frame clones here, not all; method: immunoSEQ multiplex PCR. The sample lists around 2,000,000 clones, about 95% seen once, with roughly 0.13% in the top ten. The V and J genes are TRBV2 and TRBJ1-5; 9 bases line up with TRBD1. The clonotype originates from a man aged 18 to 29 in good health. What was sequenced was naive CD4+ T cells sorted from blood. Regarding subset: CD45RA+ positively selected. The CDR3: CASSPDRGGNQPQHF. In DNA form, the CDR3 reads TGTGCCAGCAGTCCGGACAGGGGAGGAAATCAGCCCCAGCATTTT.